Below are 2 T cell receptor beta chains sequenced from a single sample in a study of blood T cell repertoires in COVID-19. The method was immunoSEQ multiplex PCR; TCRdb's version includes in-frame clones alone and lacks a portion of them. The sample lists under 300,000 clones, under 85% occurring once. The sample comprised peripheral blood. The receptors derive from a woman aged 40 to 50 with active or convalescent COVID-19.

This clone was recorded only once. This rearrangement joins TRBV5-4 to TRBJ2-7; 8 bases agree with TRBD1. V shed 0 bases and J 7 bases; nucleotides not matched to a gene: 9. CDR1 is SGHNT, CDR2 YYREEE, per germline (reference sequence). The length of the CDR3 is 15 residues. The CDR3 nucleotides read TGTGCCAGCAGCTTGGGGACAGGGCCTTTACGGGAGCAGTACTTC. The encoded protein is CASSLGTGPLREQYF.

The chain carries TRBV5-6 and TRBJ1-1; the D gene is possibly TRBD1 (6 bases). This CDR3 is 16 amino acids long. The germline V gene has CDR1 SGHDT and CDR2 YYEEEE. Between the trimmed V and J ends, which lost 0 bases and 4 bases, there was a span of 16 bases. The chain's CDR3 is CASSLELGAKVTEAFF. As DNA, the CDR3 is TGTGCCAGCAGCTTGGAATTGGGGGCGAAGGTCACTGAAGCTTTCTTT.